These 11 T cell receptor beta chains came from one sample sequenced in a study of blood T cell repertoires in COVID-19. Sequenced by immunoSEQ multiplex PCR; TCRdb stores in-frame clones only, minus some. The data hold 320,000 or so clones, with 85% observed a single time. Sequencing input: PBMCs or T cells enriched from blood (not recorded which). These receptors originate from a woman aged 30 to 39 who had been exposed to COVID-19.

The chain combines TRBV18 with TRBJ2-5; D is perhaps TRBD2 (5 bases). The CDR3 loop spans 15 amino acids. CDR1 is KGHSH and CDR2 is LQKENI in the germline V gene. Trimming took 4 bases from V and 2 from J, leaving 14 bases between them. CDR3 residues: CASSLRRAVQETQYF. As DNA, the CDR3 is TGTGCCAGCTCACTGAGGCGGGCGGTGCAAGAGACCCAGTACTTC.

On this clone: Other DNA sequences in this specimen translate into the identical CDR3. The CDR3 here is CASSPRQGNTEAFF. In DNA form, the CDR3 reads TGTGCCAGCTCACCGCGACAGGGGAACACTGAAGCTTTCTTT. The chain employs TRBV18 and TRBJ1-1; TRBD1 agrees at 7 bases. The CDR3 totals 14 residues. Losses at the gene ends were 3 bases for V and 1 base for J; bases not matched to a gene: 2. Germline-derived CDR1 and CDR2 are KGHSH and LQKENI.

The chain is built from TRBV13 and TRBJ1-2, with D uncertain. Germline V gene sequence: CDR1 PRHDT, CDR2 FYEKMQ (reference sequence). V gave up 2 bases and J gave up 8 bases, with 15 bases separating them. The CDR3 covers 14 residues. CDR3 nucleotide sequence: TGTGCCAGCAGCTTACGGTGGAGGTTGACCGGCTACACCTTC. Its protein is CASSLRWRLTGYTF.

The V call is TRBV28, the J call TRBJ1-1; D may be TRBD1 (5 bases). V dropped 4 bases and J dropped 6 bases, with 15 bases sitting between them. The CDR3 covers 14 residues. Germline V gene lookup returns CDR1 MDHEN and CDR2 SYDVKM. The CDR3 DNA is TGTGCCAGCAGTTCACAGGTTGTTGTGGCTGAAGCTTTCTTT. Protein product: CASSSQVVVAEAFF.

This chain uses TRBV24-1 with TRBJ1-1; 7 bases line up with TRBD1. V trimming: 3 bases; J trimming: 5 bases; junction bases outside the gene matches: 2. The germline gives CDR1 KGHDR, CDR2 SFDVKD. This CDR3 region has 13 residues. This CDR3 is CATSDPRGTEAFF. The DNA of the CDR3 is TGTGCCACCAGTGATCCCAGGGGGACTGAAGCTTTCTTT.

This sequence joins TRBV30 and TRBJ1-4, with 7 nucleotides matching TRBD1. The CDR3 is 15 residues long. Looked up from germline, CDR1 is GTSNPN and CDR2 is SVGIG (reference sequence). The ends lost 4 bases at V and 6 bases at J; junction bases unmatched: 11. The CDR3 bases are TGTGCCTGGACCTATCAAGGAGGGGGCTATGAAAAACTGTTTTTT. Translating it yields CAWTYQGGGYEKLFF.

This chain links TRBV5-4 with TRBJ2-1; 7 bases are shared with TRBD2. Trimming removed 5 bases from V and 5 bases from J; junction bases left unmatched: 10. The CDR3 covers 15 residues. Germline V CDR1 and CDR2: SGHNT, YYREEE (reference sequence). The CDR3 sequence is CASSNSGTKNNEQFF. CDR3 in DNA: TGTGCCAGCAGTAATTCCGGGACTAAGAACAATGAGCAGTTCTTC.

V is TRBV13 and J is TRBJ1-1, with D possibly matching TRBD1 (6 bases). The CDR3 length is 14 residues. V lost 2 bases and J 4 bases, leaving 11 bases between the germline ends. CDR1 and CDR2 from the germline V gene are PRHDT and FYEKMQ (reference sequence). CDR3 coding DNA: TGTGCCAGCAGCTTATTCCAGGGGACCACTGAAGCTTTCTTT. As protein: CASSLFQGTTEAFF.

The chain joins TRBV5-8 to TRBJ2-3; 10 nucleotides match TRBD2. The CDR3 runs 16 residues. From germline, CDR1 is SGHTS and CDR2 YDEGEE. Trimming cost V 4 bases and J 6 bases; bases outside gene matches: 11. For the CDR3, the DNA is TGTGCCAGCAGCCTCCGGACTAGCGGCTTGCCGGATACGCAGTATTTT. Protein: CASSLRTSGLPDTQYF.

Concerning this clone itself: The CDR3 does not end in the conserved phenylalanine or tryptophan, so this is likely a read error. The limits of the CDR3 on the DNA are not certain, so only TCRdb's listed CDR3 is given. The CDR3 loop is CASRKGTSGSPSR. This chain joins TRBV21-1 and TRBJ2-7; no DNA check was done on the table's D call, TRBD2. TRBV21-1 is noted as a pseudogene. Inclusive of both ends, the CDR3 amounts to 13 amino acids.

The genes are TRBV9 and TRBJ2-2; 7 bases match TRBD2. The J segment lost 4 bases and the V segment lost 4 bases, leaving 4 bases of the junction unmatched. The CDR3 contains 14 residues. Per germline, CDR1 SGDLS and CDR2 YYNGEE. The CDR3 DNA reads TGTGCCAGCAGCCGCGGGGGAGGCACCGGGGAGCTGTTTTTT. Translating gives CASSRGGGTGELFF.